The source of this T cell receptor beta chain is a study of graft-versus-host responses after intestinal transplantation. Study-level information: Recipients received multivisceral, liver-intestinal, or isolated intestinal transplants. Induction with anti-thymocyte globulin, then tacrolimus and steroids for about 3 years, was given to all recipients. General study results and limits: Within the allografts of patients who had graft-donor T cell macrochimerism, graft-versus-host to host-versus-graft clonal ratios were high. Present in recipient marrow, GvH clones included some that appeared first in ileum or blood.

TCRdb keeps only in-frame clones here, not all; method: immunoSEQ multiplex PCR. This table holds 3,000 to 4,000 clones, 94% found once. The CDR3 loop spans 15 amino acids. Trimming cost V 5 bases and J 8 bases, with 22 bases left between them. Germline V gene lookup returns CDR1 SEHNR and CDR2 FQNEAQ (reference sequence). In the case of this clone: The antigen remains unidentified.

The source of this sequence is a human patient who received an intestinal transplant, so some T cells may come from the graft donor. Sequenced here: PBMCs, sampled 11 days after intestinal transplantation. This sequence joins TRBV7-9 and TRBJ2-7; no clear D. As DNA, the CDR3 is TGTGCCAGCAGCGGACGGATAGTAAGTACCGCCAAGCAGTACTTC. This sequence encodes CASSGRIVSTAKQYF.